This entry lists 17 T cell receptor beta chains sequenced from one sample in a study of technical replicates of blood from a few donors. The table came from immunoSEQ multiplex PCR; TCRdb's copy has only in-frame clones and leaves some out. This sample has roughly 79,000 clones, with 96% found just once. What was sequenced was T cells isolated from PBMCs. These TCRs come from a human donor in good health.

This clone occurred once. The rearrangement uses TRBV7-9 and TRBJ2-7, with D tentatively TRBD1 (6 bases). V shed 2 bases and J shed 3 bases, with 23 bases lying between them. The length of the CDR3 is 18 residues. Looked up from germline, CDR1 is SEHNR and CDR2 is FQNEAQ (reference sequence). For the CDR3, the DNA is TGTGCCAGCAGCTTAACCACAGACGGGACAAGGGCGTTCTACGAGCAGTACTTC. This sequence encodes CASSLTTDGTRAFYEQYF.

The sample holds one count of this clone. The rearrangement joins TRBV2 to TRBJ2-7, with TRBD1 matching 10 bases. V gave up 4 bases and J gave up 5 bases; unmatched junction bases: 8. Germline assignment: CDR1 SNHLY and CDR2 FYNNEI. The CDR3 is 15 amino acids. Here the CDR3 reads CASSGPGQGFHEQYF. CDR3 nucleotides: TGTGCCAGCAGTGGACCGGGACAGGGGTTCCACGAGCAGTACTTC.

This sequence joins TRBV6-5 and TRBJ1-2; TRBD1 might be the D (5 bases). V was trimmed by 10 bases and J by 5 bases, leaving 17 bases between them. Germline loops: CDR1 MNHEY, CDR2 SVGAGI. The CDR3 has 13 amino acids. The CDR3 DNA sequence: TGTGCCACCCGTTTTGGGGCAGGGTATGGCTACACCTTC. Translated: CATRFGAGYGYTF.

This sequence joins TRBV19 and TRBJ1-1, with D unresolved. The CDR3 covers 12 residues. The V gene lost 8 bases and the J gene lost 5 bases, with 12 bases spanning the gap. The germline CDR1 and CDR2 sequences are LNHDA and SQIVND (reference sequence). CDR3 in DNA: TGTGCCAGTGGTCGAGGAGGGACTGAAGCTTTCTTT. It codes for CASGRGGTEAFF.

V gene TRBV5-4 combines with J gene TRBJ2-3, with 10 bases that match TRBD2. J was trimmed by 12 bases and V by 0 bases; bases with no gene match: 4. Germline values: CDR1 SGHNT, CDR2 YYREEE (reference sequence). This CDR3 spans 13 amino acids. The DNA for the CDR3 is TGTGCCAGCAGCTTGGGGACTAGCGGTTATCAGTATTTT. Amino acid sequence: CASSLGTSGYQYF.

The chain couples TRBV28 to TRBJ1-1, with TRBD1 matching over 10 bases. J lost 3 bases, V lost 5 bases, and 0 bases had no gene match. The germline gives CDR1 MDHEN, CDR2 SYDVKM. This CDR3 is built from 13 residues. CDR3 residues: CASSGQGDTEAFF. CDR3 in DNA: TGTGCCAGCAGTGGACAGGGGGACACTGAAGCTTTCTTT.

This clone was seen just once. The rearrangement joins TRBV30 to TRBJ2-3, with 8 bases identical to TRBD2. J lost 0 bases, V lost 5 bases, and 13 bases had no gene match. Germline CDR1 reads GTSNPN; CDR2 reads SVGIG (reference sequence). This CDR3 spans 17 amino acids. The CDR3 DNA follows: TGTGCCTGGGGGGGGCGGCTAGCGGGCGCTAGCACAGATACGCAGTATTTT. Its protein is CAWGGRLAGASTDTQYF.

This rearrangement joins TRBV5-6 to TRBJ1-2; TRBD1 might be the D (5 bases). From germline, CDR1 is SGHDT and CDR2 YYEEEE. V was clipped by 4 bases and J by 8 bases, with 15 bases between them. The CDR3 is 13 residues long. CDR3 in DNA: TGTGCCAGCAGCACCATCAGGGTGCGGGGCTACACCTTC. This codes for CASSTIRVRGYTF.

This sequence joins TRBV7-3 and TRBJ2-1, with 13 bases identical to TRBD2. The CDR3 has 16 amino acids. CDR1 and CDR2 (germline): SGHTA, FQGTGA. V gave up 0 bases and J gave up 9 bases; unmatched junction bases: 5. CDR3 sequence reads: CASSLTGLAGTVEQFF. The CDR3 DNA sequence: TGTGCCAGCAGCTTAACGGGACTAGCGGGAACCGTTGAGCAGTTCTTC.

The rearrangement links TRBV28 to TRBJ2-7; D is undetermined. V lost 6 bases and J 2 bases, leaving 11 bases between the germline ends. This CDR3 contains 13 residues. Germline V CDR1 and CDR2: MDHEN, SYDVKM. CDR3 DNA: TGTGCCAGCAGCTGGGCACCGCCCTACGAGCAGTACTTC. The encoded protein is CASSWAPPYEQYF. Variable domain in full (rest from reference TRBV28 and TRBJ2-7): DVKVTQSSRYLVKRTGEKVFLECVQDMDHENMFWYRQDPGLGLRLIYFSYDVKMKEKGDIPEGYSVSREKKERFSLILESASTNQTSMYLCASSWAPPYEQYFGPGTRLTVT.

The V and J genes are TRBV28 and TRBJ1-2; 9 bases fit TRBD1. Germline V lookup: CDR1 MDHEN, CDR2 SYDVKM. V shed 8 bases, J shed 7 bases, and the junction held 8 bases outside the gene matches. The CDR3 has 13 amino acids. CDR3 sequence reads: CASLYRGRSGYTF. DNA for the CDR3: TGTGCCAGCCTATACAGGGGGCGCTCTGGCTACACCTTC.

V is TRBV25-1 and J is TRBJ2-5; D gene uncertain. Per the germline V gene, CDR1 is MGHDK and CDR2 is SYGVNS. The CDR3 covers 14 residues. Trimming removed 6 bases from V and 1 base from J, with 12 bases in between. Here the CDR3 DNA reads TGTGCCAGCAGCTTCGGAGAACCCCAAGAGACCCAGTACTTC. Translating it yields CASSFGEPQETQYF.

The chain joins TRBV19 to TRBJ2-5, with D possibly matching TRBD2 (5 bases). CDR3 size: 14 residues. In germline, CDR1 is LNHDA, CDR2 SQIVND (reference sequence). Trimming left V 11 bases short and J 2 bases short, with 18 bases between. CDR3 in amino acids: CASDPGTGQETQYF. CDR3 nucleotides: TGTGCCTCGGATCCGGGAACGGGACAAGAGACCCAGTACTTC.

The chain is built from TRBV5-1 and TRBJ1-2; the D is unclear. Between the trimmed V and J ends, which lost 0 bases and 8 bases, there was a span of 11 bases. Germline-derived CDR1 and CDR2 are SGHRS and YFSETQ. The CDR3 is 13 residues long. CDR3 region: CASSLEDSTGYTF. In DNA form, the CDR3 reads TGCGCCAGCAGCTTGGAGGATAGCACCGGCTACACCTTC. The full variable domain, completed using reference TRBV5-1 and TRBJ1-2, is KAGVTQTPRYLIKTRGQQVTLSCSPISGHRSVSWYQQTPGQGLQFLFEYFSETQRNKGNFPGRFSGRQFSNSRSEMNVSTLELGDSALYLCASSLEDSTGYTFGSGTRLTVV.

The chain carries TRBV5-4 and TRBJ1-4; D is ambiguous. In germline, CDR1 is SGHNT, CDR2 YYREEE (reference sequence). V shed 4 bases and J shed 4 bases, with 23 bases lying between them. The CDR3 contains 18 residues. CDR3 nucleotides: TGTGCCAGCAGCCGGGAATACGGCGGCCGGGTGGGTAATGAAAAACTGTTTTTT. Translated: CASSREYGGRVGNEKLFF.

The chain links TRBV15 to TRBJ2-5; TRBD2 matches 13 bases. CDR3 size: 15 residues. The V gene's germline CDR1 is LNHNV and CDR2 YYDKDF (reference sequence). The trim removed 4 bases at V and 5 bases at J, leaving 4 bases unmatched. CDR3 DNA sequence: TGTGCCACCAGCACCCGGACTAGCGGGAGTGAGACCCAGTACTTC. This gives the protein CATSTRTSGSETQYF.

This clone was observed a single time. The chain combines TRBV5-4 with TRBJ2-3; TRBD1 aligns across 9 bases. Trimming took 4 bases from V and 6 from J; bases not matched to a gene: 9. CDR3 size: 15 residues. The germline V gene has CDR1 SGHNT and CDR2 YYREEE (reference sequence). The chain's CDR3 is CASSARDREWDTQYF. DNA of the CDR3: TGTGCCAGCAGCGCCCGGGACAGGGAATGGGATACGCAGTATTTT.